A selection of T cell receptor beta chains follows, all from one sample in a study of graft-versus-host responses after intestinal transplantation. The table came from immunoSEQ multiplex PCR; TCRdb's copy has only in-frame clones and leaves some out. The sample yields around 95,000 clones, 87% seen once. Their antigen targets remain unknown. The specimen was unstimulated CD4+ T cells sorted from spleen or lymph node cells, collected before transplant. The receptors come from a human donor who was the organ donor for an intestinal transplant. The conserved cysteine and the conserved F or W are not part of the CDR3 here. Fields, in order: V gene, CDR3 protein.

TRBV5-1	ASSLGQGGTEAF
TRBV4-2	ASSRTSGGAQDTQY
TRBV6-5	ASSSGGIGEQY
TRBV6-5	ASSYVAERGYT
TRBV4-2	ASSQVTSGGANTGELF
TRBV30	AWRTRGGLAGAQQY
TRBV5-1	ASSVPYEQY
TRBV5-1	ASSLSGTGFTDTQY
TRBV14	ASSPLAGGYQETQY
TRBV5-1	ASSDLAGGTDTQY
TRBV28	ASRGQGESLTDTQY
TRBV15	ATSFSLGLQETQY
TRBV2	ASSQGYNEQF
TRBV18	ASSPLGSSYEQY
TRBV6-6	ASSFSYEQY
TRBV7-9	ASSLLPSTIREKLF
TRBV4-1	ASSQEFGFRQY
TRBV19	ASTTRLRVQINEQF
TRBV2	ASSMRGEQF
TRBV7-9	ASSPQGVSYGYT
TRBV6-1	ASSQGNNSPLH
TRBV23-1	ASIQPTDTQY
TRBV29-1	SVGTGGTGELF
TRBV2	ASSGDRGLGYT
TRBV11-2	ASSRAGATSNIQY
TRBV7-9	ASSLPGPVGEKLF
TRBV6-5	ASSLGPYYGYT
TRBV7-9	ASSLLGGTEAF
TRBV11-2	ASTQTGLNTGELF